Here is one T cell receptor beta chain with its context. At one of its ends the junction is not consistent with the germline gene, which may arise from a read error. The data were taken from a study of cytomegalovirus exposure and HLA in healthy donors. Germline V CDR1 and CDR2: GTSNPN, SVGIG (reference sequence). The CDR3 consists of 15 residues. This PCR relied on a set of 60 Vbeta primers and 13 Jbeta primers. Sequenced by immunoSEQ multiplex PCR; TCRdb stores in-frame clones only, minus some. This table holds about 150,000 clones, more than 65% found once. The material sequenced was PBMCs. The chain employs TRBV30 and TRBJ1-6; D gene unclear. The receptor was derived from a man in his fifties in good health and CMV-seropositive. The CDR3 nucleotides read TGTGCCTGGAGTGATTCAGGACTCGATAATTCACCCCCCCACTTT. Translation: CAWSDSGLDNSPPHF. Together with reference TRBV30 and TRBJ1-6, the CDR3 gives the full variable domain: SQTIHQWPATLVQPVGSPLSLECTVEGTSNPNLYWYRQAAGRGLQLLFYSVGIGQISSEVPQNLSASRPQDRQFILSSKKLLLSDSGFYLCAWSDSGLDNSPPHFGNGTRLTVT.